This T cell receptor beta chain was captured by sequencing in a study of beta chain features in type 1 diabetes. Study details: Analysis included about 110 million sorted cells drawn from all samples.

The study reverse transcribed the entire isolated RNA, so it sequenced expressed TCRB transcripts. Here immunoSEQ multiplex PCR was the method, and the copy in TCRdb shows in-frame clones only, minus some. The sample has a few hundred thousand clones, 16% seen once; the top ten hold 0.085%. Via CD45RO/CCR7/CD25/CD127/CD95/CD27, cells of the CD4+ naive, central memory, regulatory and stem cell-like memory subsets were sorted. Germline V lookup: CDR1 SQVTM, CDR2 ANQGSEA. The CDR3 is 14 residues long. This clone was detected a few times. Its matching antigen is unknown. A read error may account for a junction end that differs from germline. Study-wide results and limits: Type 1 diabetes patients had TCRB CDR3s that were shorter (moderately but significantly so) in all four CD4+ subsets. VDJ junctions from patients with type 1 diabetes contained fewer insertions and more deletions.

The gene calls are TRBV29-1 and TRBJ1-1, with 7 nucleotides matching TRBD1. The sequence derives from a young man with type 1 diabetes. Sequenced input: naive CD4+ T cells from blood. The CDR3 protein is CSVEGQVHSTEAFF. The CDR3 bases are TGCAGCGTAGAAGGACAGGTTCATTCGACTGAAGCTTTCTTT.